These 31 T cell receptor beta chains were all obtained from the same sample, sequenced in a study of cytomegalovirus exposure and HLA in healthy donors. The PCR made use of 60 Vbeta and 13 Jbeta primers. Produced via immunoSEQ multiplex PCR; TCRdb's table is partial and in-frame only. The repertoire holds about 92,000 clones, about 83% seen once, with roughly 5.9% in the top ten. The sample comprised PBMCs. These receptors were obtained from a woman under 30 in good health and CMV-seropositive.

The rearrangement uses TRBV5-1 and TRBJ2-7; TRBD1 matches 10 bases. The germline CDR1 and CDR2 sequences are SGHRS and YFSETQ. V lost 4 bases and J lost 0; bases outside the gene matches: 7. The CDR3 sequence is 16 residues long. Written as DNA, the CDR3 is TGCGCCAGCAGCCCACTAGGACAGGGGGTCTCCTACGAGCAGTACTTC. It encodes CASSPLGQGVSYEQYF. Variable domain in full (rest from reference TRBV5-1 and TRBJ2-7): KAGVTQTPRYLIKTRGQQVTLSCSPISGHRSVSWYQQTPGQGLQFLFEYFSETQRNKGNFPGRFSGRQFSNSRSEMNVSTLELGDSALYLCASSPLGQGVSYEQYFGPGTRLTVT.

The chain combines TRBV7-8 with TRBJ1-2; weak D call: TRBD1 (5 bases). Trimming stripped 1 base from V and 8 bases from J, with 8 bases between. From germline, CDR1 is SGHVS and CDR2 FQNEAQ. The CDR3 is 12 residues long. The CDR3 nucleotides are TGTGCCAGCAGCTTAGGGGAGGGGGGCTACACCTTC. This codes for CASSLGEGGYTF.

The chain employs TRBV19 and TRBJ2-6, with D perhaps TRBD2 (6 bases). The germline CDR1 and CDR2 sequences are LNHDA and SQIVND (reference sequence). The CDR3 spans 13 residues. Trimming left V 9 bases short and J 1 base short, with 7 bases between. The CDR3 is CASGTSGANVLTF. The CDR3 DNA reads as TGTGCCAGCGGGACTTCTGGGGCCAACGTCCTGACTTTC.

This chain joins TRBV19 and TRBJ1-1; no definite D call. V was trimmed by 3 bases and J by 5 bases, leaving 10 bases between them. CDR1 is LNHDA and CDR2 is SQIVND in the germline V gene (reference sequence). There are 13 residues in the CDR3. As DNA, the CDR3 is TGTGCCAGTAGTATCAATGGAGAAACTGAAGCTTTCTTT. Its protein is CASSINGETEAFF.

This rearrangement joins TRBV15 to TRBJ1-1, with D hard to call. The germline gives CDR1 LNHNV, CDR2 YYDKDF (reference sequence). This CDR3 has 17 amino acids. V was trimmed by 3 bases and J by 0 bases, leaving 17 bases between them. The CDR3: CATSSFGLGGMNTEAFF. The CDR3 DNA reads as TGTGCCACCAGCAGTTTTGGGTTAGGCGGAATGAACACTGAAGCTTTCTTT.

The J gene is TRBJ2-7, the V gene TRBV7-8; D is unclear. The CDR3 loop spans 14 amino acids. Germline values: CDR1 SGHVS, CDR2 FQNEAQ. Between the trimmed V and J ends, which lost 1 base and 3 bases, there was a span of 10 bases. CDR3 sequence: CASSLEPSSYEQYF. CDR3 bases: TGTGCCAGCAGCTTAGAGCCATCTAGCTACGAGCAGTACTTC.

The chain joins TRBV5-1 to TRBJ2-1, with 7 bases fitting TRBD2. The germline gives CDR1 SGHRS, CDR2 YFSETQ. Germline trimming cut 1 base from V and 7 bases from J; bases unmatched to any gene: 17. The CDR3 runs 18 residues. CDR3 nucleotides: TGCGCCAGCAGCTTGTCTGCGGGACTCCCGGGAGGTTCAAATGAGCAGTTCTTC. As protein: CASSLSAGLPGGSNEQFF.

Of note for this clone: Its ends do not fully match the called genes, so a read error is possible. This chain joins TRBV7-3 and TRBJ2-3; no definite D call. Germline CDR1 SGHTA, CDR2 FQGTGA. CDR3 size: 13 residues. The CDR3 spells CASSITHTDTQYF. In nucleotides, the CDR3 is TGTGCCAGCAGCATAACCCACACAGATACGCAGTATTTT.

V usage is TRBV6-4 and J usage is TRBJ1-1; 9 nucleotides align to TRBD1. The CDR3 runs 15 residues. Germline loops: CDR1 MRHNA, CDR2 SNTAGT. The V segment lost 6 bases and the J segment 0 bases; nucleotides outside the gene matches: 5. In nucleotides, the CDR3 is TGTGCCAGCAGGGCCGGGACAGGGATGAACACTGAAGCTTTCTTT. Protein product: CASRAGTGMNTEAFF.

The V and J genes are TRBV15 and TRBJ2-3, with D uncertain. The CDR3 totals 15 residues. V lost 5 bases and J 1 base, leaving 13 bases between the germline ends. Germline CDR1 LNHNV, CDR2 YYDKDF (reference sequence). CDR3 in amino acids: CATSPPSRGTDTQYF. The CDR3 nucleotides read TGTGCCACCAGCCCACCCAGCCGGGGCACAGATACGCAGTATTTT. The full variable domain, in which reference TRBV15 and TRBJ2-3 provide the parts outside the CDR3, is DAMVIQNPRYQVTQFGKPVTLSCSQTLNHNVMYWYQQKSSQAPKLLFHYYDKDFNNEADTPDNFQSRRPNTSFCFLDIRSPGLGDTAMYLCATSPPSRGTDTQYFGPGTRLTVL.

The rearrangement joins TRBV25-1 to TRBJ2-1; 9 bases are shared with TRBD1. Trimming removed 1 base from V and 7 bases from J; junction bases left unmatched: 5. Germline V lookup: CDR1 MGHDK, CDR2 SYGVNS. This CDR3 spans 15 amino acids. The CDR3 loop reads CASSESGTGRNEQFF. The CDR3 DNA follows: TGTGCCAGCAGTGAATCCGGGACAGGGAGGAATGAGCAGTTCTTC. Together with reference TRBV25-1 and TRBJ2-1, the CDR3 gives the full variable domain: EADIYQTPRYLVIGTGKKITLECSQTMGHDKMYWYQQDPGMELHLIHYSYGVNSTEKGDLSSESTVSRIRTEHFPLTLESARPSHTSQYLCASSESGTGRNEQFFGPGTRLTVL.

The chain uses TRBV4-2 and TRBJ1-1; D call uncertain. Germline-derived CDR1 and CDR2 are LGHNA and YNFKEQ. V lost 1 base and J lost 3, with 6 bases in between. This CDR3 is 13 amino acids long. The DNA of the CDR3 is TGTGCCAGCAGCCAAGGGAGTCACACTGAAGCTTTCTTT. Amino acids: CASSQGSHTEAFF.

This chain connects TRBV7-6 to TRBJ1-6; 12 bases map to TRBD1. CDR1 is SGHVS, CDR2 FNYEAQ, per germline. The CDR3 sequence is 15 residues long. Trimming cost V 5 bases and J 7 bases; bases outside gene matches: 3. CDR3 sequence: CASSPGTGGNSPLHF. In DNA form, the CDR3 reads TGTGCCAGCAGCCCCGGGACAGGGGGCAATTCACCCCTCCACTTT. The whole variable domain, filled in from reference TRBV7-6 and TRBJ1-6, reads GAGVSQSPRYKVTKRGQDVALRCDPISGHVSLYWYRQALGQGPEFLTYFNYEAQQDKSGLPNDRFSAERPEGSISTLTIQRTEQRDSAMYRCASSPGTGGNSPLHFGNGTRLTVT.

The chain is built from TRBV5-4 and TRBJ2-1; 7 nucleotides agree with TRBD1. V lost 10 bases to trimming and J lost 13 bases; unmatched junction nucleotides: 23. CDR3 length: 15 amino acids. Germline-derived CDR1 and CDR2 are SGHNT and YYREEE (reference sequence). The DNA for the CDR3 is TGTGCCTGCCTCTTTGGGACAGAGAGTGGAACAAACCAGTTCTTC. It specifies CACLFGTESGTNQFF. Together with reference TRBV5-4 and TRBJ2-1, the CDR3 gives the full variable domain: ETGVTQSPTHLIKTRGQQVTLRCSSQSGHNTVSWYQQALGQGPQFIFQYYREEENGRGNFPPRFSGLQFPNYSSELNVNALELDDSALYLCACLFGTESGTNQFFGPGTRLTVL.

This clone is medium-sized within its sample. The V gene is TRBV6-4, the J gene TRBJ2-3; D is possibly TRBD2 (5 bases). The CDR3 covers 13 residues. V was cut by 4 bases and J by 3 bases, with 8 bases left in between. Germline V CDR1 and CDR2: MRHNA, SNTAGT. Written as DNA, the CDR3 is TGTGCCAGCAGTGTTCGGGGTACAGATACGCAGTATTTT. This translates into CASSVRGTDTQYF.

V and J are TRBV19 and TRBJ1-1; tentative D call: TRBD1 (6 bases). V gave up 7 bases and J gave up 5 bases, with 20 bases separating them. Germline CDR1 is LNHDA and CDR2 is SQIVND (reference sequence). The CDR3 sequence is 15 residues long. The CDR3 loop is CASTTQTGMTTEAFF. As DNA, the CDR3 is TGTGCCAGTACCACCCAGACAGGTATGACTACTGAAGCTTTCTTT.

This clone came up a few times. The chain recombines TRBV5-8 with TRBJ2-2; D is undetermined. The V gene lost 4 bases and the J gene lost 4 bases, with 8 bases spanning the gap. Germline CDR1 reads SGHTS; CDR2 reads YDEGEE. The CDR3 has 13 residues. As DNA, the CDR3 is TGTGCCAGCAGCCTGGCCCGCACCGGGGAGCTGTTTTTT. Translation: CASSLARTGELFF.

The rearrangement links TRBV5-1 to TRBJ2-1; 10 bases are a match to TRBD2. Germline trimming cut 1 base from V and 4 bases from J; bases unmatched to any gene: 2. Germline V gene sequence: CDR1 SGHRS, CDR2 YFSETQ. The CDR3 runs to 15 residues. The DNA for the CDR3 is TGCGCCAGCAGCTTGACTAGCGGGACTTACAATGAGCAGTTCTTC. This gives the protein CASSLTSGTYNEQFF.

V usage is TRBV5-1 and J usage is TRBJ2-1, with TRBD2 matching 8 bases. Trimming removed 5 bases from V and 4 bases from J; junction bases left unmatched: 5. Germline V gene sequence: CDR1 SGHRS, CDR2 YFSETQ. CDR3 length: 14 amino acids. The CDR3 region has the DNA TGCGCCAGCAGGTGGACTAGCAAGTACAATGAGCAGTTCTTC. It translates to CASRWTSKYNEQFF. The full variable domain, completed using reference TRBV5-1 and TRBJ2-1, is KAGVTQTPRYLIKTRGQQVTLSCSPISGHRSVSWYQQTPGQGLQFLFEYFSETQRNKGNFPGRFSGRQFSNSRSEMNVSTLELGDSALYLCASRWTSKYNEQFFGPGTRLTVL.

The CDR3 bases are TGTGCCAGCGCCCTAGTGAGACAAGAGACCCAGTACTTC. Its protein is CASALVRQETQYF. The chain couples TRBV6-1 to TRBJ2-5; unclear D gene. The CDR3 runs to 13 residues. With 8 bases removed from V and 2 bases from J, the gap between germline ends came to 12 bases. Per germline, CDR1 MNHNS and CDR2 SASEGT.

V and J are TRBV6-5 and TRBJ1-5; D not resolved. CDR1 and CDR2 from the germline V gene are MNHEY and SVGAGI. V dropped 0 bases and J dropped 9 bases, with 6 bases sitting between them. The CDR3 has 12 residues. The DNA for the CDR3 is TGTGCCAGCAGTTACTCTTCGGGGCCCCAGCATTTT. As protein: CASSYSSGPQHF.

This chain uses TRBV25-1 with TRBJ1-3; D gene ambiguous. V lost 6 bases to trimming and J lost 0 bases, with 9 bases between them. This CDR3 spans 14 amino acids. Germline loops: CDR1 MGHDK, CDR2 SYGVNS. The CDR3: CASSKQSSGNTIYF. The DNA of the CDR3 is TGTGCCAGCAGCAAACAGTCCTCTGGAAACACCATATATTTT. The full variable domain, its missing parts supplied by reference TRBV25-1 and TRBJ1-3, is EADIYQTPRYLVIGTGKKITLECSQTMGHDKMYWYQQDPGMELHLIHYSYGVNSTEKGDLSSESTVSRIRTEHFPLTLESARPSHTSQYLCASSKQSSGNTIYFGEGSWLTVV.

The chain carries TRBV9 and TRBJ2-2; no clear D. V was shortened by 0 bases and J by 8 bases, with 8 bases between the two germline ends. The CDR3 covers 13 residues. Germline V gene sequence: CDR1 SGDLS, CDR2 YYNGEE. The CDR3 DNA sequence: TGTGCCAGCAGCGTAGCCTATTCGGGGGAGCTGTTTTTT. Amino acids: CASSVAYSGELFF.

V gene TRBV19 combines with J gene TRBJ1-2; D is unclear. Germline V gene lookup returns CDR1 LNHDA and CDR2 SQIVND (reference sequence). The V and J ends lost 5 bases and 3 bases respectively, with 7 bases between them. The CDR3 extends over 12 amino acids. This CDR3 is CASSGSDYGYTF. CDR3 nucleotides: TGTGCCAGTAGTGGGAGTGACTATGGCTACACCTTC.

This chain uses TRBV27 with TRBJ2-5; the match to TRBD2 covers 10 bases. The germline V gene has CDR1 MNHEY and CDR2 SMNVEV (reference sequence). Unmatched junction bases numbered 5, after V lost 4 bases and J lost 3 bases. This CDR3 has 15 amino acids. The CDR3 sequence is CASSSNGLAEETQYF. CDR3 coding DNA: TGTGCCAGCAGTTCGAACGGACTAGCGGAAGAGACCCAGTACTTC.

The rearrangement joins TRBV6-5 to TRBJ1-2; D is possibly TRBD1 (5 bases). The CDR3 totals 14 residues. V lost 7 bases and J 1 base, leaving 13 bases between the germline ends. Germline lookup yields CDR1 MNHEY and CDR2 SVGAGI. The DNA of the CDR3 is TGTGCCAGCACCCAACCGGGACTTAACTATGGCTACACCTTC. It translates to CASTQPGLNYGYTF.

This clone was detected only once. The rearrangement links TRBV9 to TRBJ2-2; 11 bases align to TRBD2. Germline CDR1 is SGDLS and CDR2 is YYNGEE. CDR3 length: 15 residues. After removal of 1 base from V and 5 bases from J, the junction contained 1 base not matched to a gene. CDR3 sequence: CASSVSSGRTGELFF. The CDR3 nucleotides read TGTGCCAGCAGCGTATCTAGCGGGAGGACCGGGGAGCTGTTTTTT. Full variable domain (outside the CDR3, taken from reference TRBV9 and TRBJ2-2): DSGVTQTPKHLITATGQRVTLRCSPRSGDLSVYWYQQSLDQGLQFLIQYYNGEERAKGNILERFSAQQFPDLHSELNLSSLELGDSALYFCASSVSSGRTGELFFGEGSRLTVL.

The rearrangement uses TRBV5-1 and TRBJ1-4; D remains ambiguous. Germline V gives CDR1 SGHRS, CDR2 YFSETQ. Between the trimmed V and J ends, which lost 2 bases and 3 bases, there was a span of 11 bases. CDR3 length equals 15 residues. CDR3 sequence reads: CASSLAGVANEKLFF. DNA for the CDR3: TGCGCCAGCAGCTTAGCCGGGGTCGCTAATGAAAAACTGTTTTTT.

The genes are TRBV28 and TRBJ1-2, with D possibly matching TRBD1 (6 bases). The CDR3 spans 14 residues. Trimming stripped 4 bases from V and 3 bases from J, with 12 bases between. The germline CDR1 and CDR2 sequences are MDHEN and SYDVKM. This CDR3 is CASSSGQPYYGYTF. CDR3 nucleotide sequence: TGTGCCAGCAGTTCCGGACAGCCCTACTATGGCTACACCTTC.

This clone was seen a handful of times. The chain combines TRBV6-5 with TRBJ2-2; 8 bases are shared with TRBD2. The CDR3 runs to 14 residues. V lost 5 bases and J lost 4; bases outside the gene matches: 3. The germline V gene encodes CDR1 MNHEY and CDR2 SVGAGI. This CDR3 reads CASSHLAGTGELFF. In DNA form, the CDR3 reads TGTGCCAGCAGTCACCTAGCGGGCACCGGGGAGCTGTTTTTT.

The V and J genes are TRBV7-9 and TRBJ1-2, with 10 bases that match TRBD1. Germline CDR1 and CDR2: SEHNR and FQNEAQ (reference sequence). The junction had 7 bases not matched to a gene; V was cut back by 5 bases and J by 4 bases. The CDR3 length is 15 residues. CDR3 in amino acids: CASSLGQGGAYGYTF. The CDR3 coding sequence is TGTGCCAGCAGCCTCGGACAGGGGGGTGCCTATGGCTACACCTTC. Complete variable domain (other parts from reference TRBV7-9 and TRBJ1-2): DTGVSQNPRHKITKRGQNVTFRCDPISEHNRLYWYRQTLGQGPEFLTYFQNEAQLEKSRLLSDRFSAERPKGSFSTLEIQRTEQGDSAMYLCASSLGQGGAYGYTFGSGTRLTVV.